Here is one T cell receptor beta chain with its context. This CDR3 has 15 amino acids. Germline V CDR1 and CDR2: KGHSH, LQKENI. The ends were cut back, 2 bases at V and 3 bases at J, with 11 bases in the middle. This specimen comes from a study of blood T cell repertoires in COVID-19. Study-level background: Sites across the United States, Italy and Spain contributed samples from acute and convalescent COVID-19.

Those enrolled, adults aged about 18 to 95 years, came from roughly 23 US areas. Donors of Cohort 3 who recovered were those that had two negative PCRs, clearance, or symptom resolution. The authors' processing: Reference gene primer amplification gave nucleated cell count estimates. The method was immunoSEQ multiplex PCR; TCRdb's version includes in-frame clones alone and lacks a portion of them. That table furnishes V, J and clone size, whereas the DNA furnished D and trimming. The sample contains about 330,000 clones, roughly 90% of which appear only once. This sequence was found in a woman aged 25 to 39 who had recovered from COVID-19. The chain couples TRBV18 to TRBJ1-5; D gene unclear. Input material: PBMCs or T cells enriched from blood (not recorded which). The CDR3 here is CASSPEGRNNQPQHF. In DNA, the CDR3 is TGTGCCAGCTCACCAGAGGGAAGGAACAATCAGCCCCAGCATTTT.